One and the same sample provided the 15 T cell receptor beta chains below, sequenced in a study of blood T cell repertoires in COVID-19 (dated by TCRdb to between 2020 and 2021). The library was produced with the immunoSEQ multiplex PCR assay. TCRdb limited this immuneACCESS table to in-frame rearrangements with V and J called. A share of clones is missing; checked studies link under half to unresolved V genes, and the rest is unexplained. For this sample there are about 200,000 clones; 85% to 90% appear just once. Jointly, the top ten make up approximately 3% of the sample. The sequencing input was peripheral blood. The receptors here all came from a man in his fifties or sixties with acute or convalescent COVID-19.

The chain carries TRBV10-3 and TRBJ1-1; weak D call: TRBD1 (6 bases). The CDR3 spans 16 residues. The V and J ends lost 4 bases and 1 base respectively, with 16 bases between them. Germline assignment: CDR1 ENHRY and CDR2 SYGVKD. In DNA, the CDR3 is TGTGCCATCAGTGGGAGGGGGGGGGTGCCGAACACTGAAGCTTTCTTT. Amino acids: CAISGRGGVPNTEAFF.

The rearrangement uses TRBV6-1 and TRBJ1-1; the D is unclear. CDR1 and CDR2 (germline): MNHNS, SASEGT. This CDR3 is 13 amino acids long. V dropped 2 bases and J dropped 5 bases, with 9 bases sitting between them. The CDR3 reads CASSEFERTEAFF. CDR3 in DNA: TGTGCCAGCAGTGAATTTGAGAGGACTGAAGCTTTCTTT.

This chain uses TRBV20-1 with TRBJ2-2, with a possible D match to TRBD1 (5 bases). The V gene's germline CDR1 is DFQATT and CDR2 SNEGSKA (reference sequence). The CDR3 runs to 11 residues. The V end lost 4 bases, the J end lost 6 bases, and 6 bases lay between the germline ends. The CDR3 is CSATGSGELFF. Written as DNA, the CDR3 is TGCAGTGCTACAGGGTCCGGGGAGCTGTTTTTT.

The chain is built from TRBV7-2 and TRBJ2-3; TRBD2 matches at 11 bases. Germline values: CDR1 SGHTA, CDR2 FQGNSA. The CDR3 covers 14 residues. The trim removed 5 bases at V and 6 bases at J, leaving 4 bases unmatched. The CDR3 nucleotides are TGTGCCAGCAGCCCGACTAGCGGGGCCGATACGCAGTATTTT. Translated: CASSPTSGADTQYF.

The J gene is TRBJ1-2, the V gene TRBV28; a weak D match, TRBD1 (6 bases). Germline-derived CDR1 and CDR2 are MDHEN and SYDVKM. This CDR3 comprises 15 residues. V lost 3 bases and J lost 2, with 13 bases in between. As DNA, the CDR3 is TGTGCCAGCAGTTTTTTGGGGGCGAACAACTATGGCTACACCTTC. Its translation is CASSFLGANNYGYTF.

The chain recombines TRBV23-1 with TRBJ1-5; possibly TRBD1 for D (5 bases). TRBV23-1 is placed among ORFs of uncertain function. The CDR3 runs to 13 residues. The V and J ends lost 6 bases and 6 bases respectively, with 12 bases between them. The CDR3: CASSLRVSQPQHF. CDR3 nucleotide sequence: TGCGCCAGCAGCCTCAGGGTTAGTCAGCCCCAGCATTTT.

The rearrangement links TRBV5-1 to TRBJ1-1; D is unresolved. The CDR3 sequence is 15 residues long. Germline CDR1 is SGHRS and CDR2 is YFSETQ. With 3 bases removed from V and 4 bases from J, the gap between germline ends came to 16 bases. The CDR3 region has the DNA TGCGCCAGCAGCTGGCAAGATGTAGGCGGCACTGAAGCTTTCTTT. It specifies CASSWQDVGGTEAFF.

This chain connects TRBV5-8 to TRBJ1-2, with 9 bases fitting TRBD1. V shed 4 bases and J 0 bases; nucleotides not matched to a gene: 10. From germline, CDR1 is SGHTS and CDR2 YDEGEE. CDR3 length: 17 residues. The CDR3 loop reads CASSIADRGLPNYGYTF. CDR3 nucleotides: TGTGCCAGCAGCATAGCGGACAGGGGATTACCTAACTATGGCTACACCTTC.

The rearrangement uses TRBV9 and TRBJ1-1, with unresolved D. This CDR3 region has 12 residues. V lost 2 bases to trimming and J lost 4 bases, with 6 bases between them. Germline V CDR1 and CDR2: SGDLS, YYNGEE. The CDR3 sequence: CASSVRSTEAFF. CDR3 coding DNA: TGTGCCAGCAGCGTTCGGTCCACTGAAGCTTTCTTT.

V and J are TRBV11-2 and TRBJ2-7; a weak D match, TRBD2 (6 bases). This CDR3 is built from 16 residues. CDR1 and CDR2 from the germline V gene are SGHAT and FQNNGV. V was clipped by 4 bases and J by 4 bases, with 20 bases between them. CDR3 in amino acids: CASSYTRGPRTYEQYF. Here the CDR3 DNA reads TGTGCCAGCAGCTACACGCGGGGCCCTCGAACTTACGAGCAGTACTTC.

The chain combines TRBV5-1 with TRBJ2-1; TRBD2 is a possible D gene (6 bases). Trimming removed 3 bases from V and 0 bases from J, with 10 bases in between. CDR3 length equals 15 residues. Germline CDR1 reads SGHRS; CDR2 reads YFSETQ. CDR3 sequence (DNA): TGCGCCAGCAGCTCGGGACTGAGCTCCTACAATGAGCAGTTCTTC. Translation: CASSSGLSSYNEQFF.

This sequence joins TRBV7-9 and TRBJ1-2; D is possibly TRBD1 (6 bases). CDR3 size: 14 residues. Germline CDR1 SEHNR, CDR2 FQNEAQ (reference sequence). V was shortened by 1 base and J by 4 bases, with 10 bases between the two germline ends. The DNA for the CDR3 is TGTGCCAGCAGCTTAGGGACAGACTCCTATGGCTACACCTTC. This encodes CASSLGTDSYGYTF.

This chain connects TRBV2 to TRBJ1-6; 7 nucleotides match TRBD1. V was clipped by 3 bases and J by 8 bases; unmatched bases: 10. Germline V gene data show CDR1 as SNHLY and CDR2 as FYNNEI. There are 16 residues in the CDR3. CDR3 DNA sequence: TGTGCCAGCAGTGATGGGTTGGGGGACAGCGATTCACCCCTCCACTTT. The encoded protein is CASSDGLGDSDSPLHF. Combining the CDR3 with reference TRBV2 and TRBJ1-6 gives the whole variable domain EPEVTQTPSHQVTQMGQEVILRCVPISNHLYFYWYRQILGQKVEFLVSFYNNEISEKSEIFDDQFSVERPDGSNFTLKIRSTKLEDSAMYFCASSDGLGDSDSPLHFGNGTRLTVT.

A remark on this clone: The same CDR3 arises from other DNA sequences in this sample as well. The V and J genes are TRBV19 and TRBJ1-5, with D unresolved. The CDR3 loop spans 14 amino acids. Germline values: CDR1 LNHDA, CDR2 SQIVND (reference sequence). V was clipped by 7 bases and J by 2 bases, with 12 bases between them. CDR3 DNA: TGTGCCAGTAACCGGGGAGAAGGCAATCAGCCCCAGCATTTT. Its translation: CASNRGEGNQPQHF.

The V and J genes are TRBV4-1 and TRBJ1-1; D is uncertain. CDR3 size: 13 residues. V lost 0 bases, J lost 5 bases, and 7 bases lay in between. The V gene's germline CDR1 is MGHRA and CDR2 YSYEKL. In DNA form, the CDR3 reads TGCGCCAGCAGCCAAGACAGAATAACTGAAGCTTTCTTT. Translation gives CASSQDRITEAFF.